The rows below give T cell receptor beta chains drawn from one sample of a study of cytomegalovirus exposure and HLA in healthy donors. TCRdb keeps only in-frame clones here, not all; method: immunoSEQ multiplex PCR. The table shows 120,000 or so clones, with 70% to 80% occurring only once. The sample taken for sequencing was PBMCs. Receptor source: a man in his fifties in good health and CMV-seropositive. Both conserved end residues are trimmed from each CDR3. Each record gives: CDR3 protein, V gene, J gene, clone size. Clone size is given for some rows only: seen once, a few or many times, or a class if the clone is expanded.

CDR3: ASIKYRGPGNEQF
V: TRBV6-1
J: TRBJ2-1
size: -

CDR3: ASSSGTRRETEQF
V: TRBV5-4
J: TRBJ2-1
size: -

CDR3: ASSLEAPQLF
V: TRBV7-9
J: TRBJ2-2
size: -

CDR3: ASGNPTGRSSKETQY
V: TRBV18
J: TRBJ2-5
size: -

CDR3: ASSESRLRQGVDEQY
V: TRBV2
J: TRBJ2-7
size: -

CDR3: ASSVGAVGTEAF
V: TRBV18
J: TRBJ1-1
size: -

CDR3: ASSIEGARGYT
V: TRBV19
J: TRBJ1-2
size: -

CDR3: ASRGFLGTTQY
V: TRBV2
J: TRBJ2-5
size: -

CDR3: ASSGQPNTEAF
V: TRBV10-1
J: TRBJ1-1
size: -

CDR3: ASSPDRDYEQY
V: TRBV5-1
J: TRBJ2-7
size: few

CDR3: ASRTGGIYGYT
V: TRBV6-1
J: TRBJ1-2
size: -